This T cell receptor beta chain was profiled in a study of blood T cell repertoires in COVID-19. Study summary: Italy, Spain and the United States were the sources of the convalescent and acute COVID-19 samples. PBMCs, B-cell-depleted T cells, or T cells were the source of the cDNA or gDNA that made up the material.

V was pared by 4 bases and J by 5 bases, with 13 bases of the junction left unmatched. CDR1 is SGHNT, CDR2 YYREEE, per germline (reference sequence). This CDR3 spans 18 amino acids. Methods used by the authors: Counts of nucleated cells, estimated from reference gene primer amplification, were obtained. Produced via immunoSEQ multiplex PCR; TCRdb's table is partial and in-frame only. The V and J calls and clone size are taken from that table; D and trimming were inferred from the DNA. Of over 25,000 clones listed, approximately 85% are singletons. The sequenced material came from peripheral blood. The chain couples TRBV5-4 to TRBJ2-2, with 11 bases fitting TRBD2. The origin of this receptor is a man in his fifties or sixties with active COVID-19. The CDR3 reads CASSRRGASGRLTGELFF. The CDR3 DNA sequence: TGTGCCAGCAGCCGGAGGGGGGCTAGCGGGAGGTTGACCGGGGAGCTGTTTTTT.